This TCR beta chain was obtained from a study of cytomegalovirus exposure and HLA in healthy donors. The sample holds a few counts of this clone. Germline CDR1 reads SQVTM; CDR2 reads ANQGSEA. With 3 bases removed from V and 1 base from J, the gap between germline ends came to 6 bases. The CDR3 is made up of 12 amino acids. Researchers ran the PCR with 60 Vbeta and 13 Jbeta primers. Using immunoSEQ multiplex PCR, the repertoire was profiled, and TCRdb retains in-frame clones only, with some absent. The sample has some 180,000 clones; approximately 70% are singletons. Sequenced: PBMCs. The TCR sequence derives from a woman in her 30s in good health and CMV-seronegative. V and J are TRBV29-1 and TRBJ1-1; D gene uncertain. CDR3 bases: TGCAGCGTTGACAGGTCGAACACTGAAGCTTTCTTT. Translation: CSVDRSNTEAFF.